The entry below gives a single T cell receptor (beta chain) sequence along with its context. Its cognate antigen has yet to be identified. The record has no base qualities; no much larger clone is one base away. There are 14 amino acids in the CDR3, from cysteine to phenylalanine inclusive. The kept DNA is CDR3 alone, 42 bases in frame from the first base. CDR1 SGHTA and CDR2 FQGNSA were looked up in the germline V gene. V is pared back by 1 base and J by 9 bases, with 13 bases lying between the germline termini. Genomic DNA was extracted from sorted cells with the Quick-DNA Microprep Kit. Amplification of TCRbeta DNA was done with the immunoSEQ hsTCRbeta kit, following the protocol from the manufacturer. An Illumina MiSeq instrument was used to sequence the TCRbeta libraries. The paper's processing steps were these. Removing out-of-frame sequences left under 2.5 million distinct TCRbeta sequences, an average of around 62,000 per individual. Two values were used to score each individual: the count of about 160 previously reported CMV-associated TCRbeta sequences and the total count of productive distinct TCRbeta sequences. A beta-binomial model was reimplemented in Python, and scikit-learn random forests with default parameters were trained on US cohort data. Classifier performance on the Belgian cohort was summarized as median AUC with percentile confidence intervals over 10,000 bootstrap iterations. As stored in TCRdb, this immuneACCESS dataset retains in-frame rearrangements with V and J assigned. A fraction of the clones does not appear; measured against another copy, unresolved V genes explain less than half of the discrepancy, and the remainder lacks a known reason. From that table come the V and J calls and clone size; the DNA was used to work out D and trimming. This sample holds roughly 60,000 clones; more than 70% were observed only once. Roughly 1% of the sample belongs to the ten largest clones.

Single viable CD3+CD4+CD8-CD45RO+ cells were sorted as memory CD4+ T cells on a FACSAria II. CMV serostatus was determined using a Roche Elecsys assay that detects serum IgG against CMV pp150, pp28, p38 and p52. After thawing, total CD4+ T cells were enriched by positive selection with CD4 magnetic microbeads. The samples came from a different study that was designed specifically to examine the CD4+ T cell memory repertoire. Peripheral blood mononuclear cells were isolated and cryopreserved according to standard operating procedures, and serum was kept at -80 degrees C. CD3-PerCP (BW264/56), CD4-APC (RPA-T4), CD45RO-PE (UCHT1) and CD8-Pacific Orange (3B5) antibodies were used for staining, and non-viable cells were excluded with Sytox blue. These data originate in a study of memory CD4+ T cells and cytomegalovirus serostatus (dated by TCRdb to about 2019). General notes on the study: The 35 or so healthy Belgian adults in the cohort included 9 who were CMV seropositive and 24 who were CMV seronegative. CD4+ memory TCRbeta repertoires of a Belgian cohort with known cytomegalovirus serostatus were sequenced in order to replicate a published TCR-based CMV serostatus classifier. Broader findings and caveats from the paper: Among the roughly 160 previously reported CMV-associated TCRbeta sequences, some 62 showed up in the CD4+ memory repertoires, with each one found in between one and five individuals. The results were read as suggesting that the CMV-associated TCR signature is, for the most part, present in the CD4+ memory repertoire. Only CD4+CD45RO+ memory cells were sequenced, in contrast to the original study, which included naive and memory CD4+ and CD8+ populations. A median bootstrapped AUC of almost 0.96 with a 95% CI of 0.76-1.00 was achieved on the Belgian cohort by the original-framework classifier. CMV serostatus prediction reached a median bootstrapped AUC of 0.95 with the original framework and over 0.8 with a US-trained random forest.

Material: memory CD4+ T cells from blood. The chain is made from TRBV7-2 and TRBJ2-1, with an unclear D gene assignment. The sequence was collected from an adult in good health and CMV-seronegative. The DNA sequence is as follows: TGTGCCAGCAGCTTAGATAGAACGACCCTTGAGCAGTTCTTC. It translates to CASSLDRTTLEQFF.